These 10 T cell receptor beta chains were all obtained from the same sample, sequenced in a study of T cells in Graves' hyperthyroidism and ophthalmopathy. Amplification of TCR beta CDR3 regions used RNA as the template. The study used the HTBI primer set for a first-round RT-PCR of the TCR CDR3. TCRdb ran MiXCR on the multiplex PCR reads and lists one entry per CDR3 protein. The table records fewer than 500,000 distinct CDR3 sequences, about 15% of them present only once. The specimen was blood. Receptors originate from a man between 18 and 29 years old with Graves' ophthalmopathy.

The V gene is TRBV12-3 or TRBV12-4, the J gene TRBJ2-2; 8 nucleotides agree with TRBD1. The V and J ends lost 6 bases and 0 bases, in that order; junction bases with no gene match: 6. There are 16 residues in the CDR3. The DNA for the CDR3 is TGTGCCAGCAGCTCTTACAGGGGGTCGAACACCGGGGAGCTGTTTTTT. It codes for CASSSYRGSNTGELFF.

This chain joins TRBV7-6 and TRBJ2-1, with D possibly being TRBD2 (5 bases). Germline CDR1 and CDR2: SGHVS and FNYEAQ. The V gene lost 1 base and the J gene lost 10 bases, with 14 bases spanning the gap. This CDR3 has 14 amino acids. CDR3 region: CASSLGSRGGEQFF. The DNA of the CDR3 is TGTGCCAGCAGCTTAGGTTCACGCGGCGGGGAGCAGTTCTTC.

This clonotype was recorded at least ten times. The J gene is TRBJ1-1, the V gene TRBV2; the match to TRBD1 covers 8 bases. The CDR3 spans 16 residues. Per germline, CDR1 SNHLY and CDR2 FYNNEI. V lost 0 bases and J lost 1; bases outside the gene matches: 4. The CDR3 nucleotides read TGTGCCAGCAGTGAAGCCCAGGGGGCCCCGAACACTGAAGCTTTCTTT. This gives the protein CASSEAQGAPNTEAFF. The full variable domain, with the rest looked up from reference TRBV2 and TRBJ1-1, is EPEVTQTPSHQVTQMGQEVILRCVPISNHLYFYWYRQILGQKVEFLVSFYNNEISEKSEIFDDQFSVERPDGSNFTLKIRSTKLEDSAMYFCASSEAQGAPNTEAFFGQGTRLTVV.

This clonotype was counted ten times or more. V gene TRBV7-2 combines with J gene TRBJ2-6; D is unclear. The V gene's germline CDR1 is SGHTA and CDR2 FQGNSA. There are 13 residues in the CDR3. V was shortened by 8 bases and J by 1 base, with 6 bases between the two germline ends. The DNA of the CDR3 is TGTGCCAGCCTAATTTCTGGGGCCAACGTCCTGACTTTC. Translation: CASLISGANVLTF.

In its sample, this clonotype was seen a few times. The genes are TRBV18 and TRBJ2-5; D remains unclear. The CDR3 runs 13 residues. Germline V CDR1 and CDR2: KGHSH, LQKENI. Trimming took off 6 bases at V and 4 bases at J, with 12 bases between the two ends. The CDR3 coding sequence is TGTGCCAGCTCTCCGACTGGCCCAGAGACCCAGTACTTC. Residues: CASSPTGPETQYF.

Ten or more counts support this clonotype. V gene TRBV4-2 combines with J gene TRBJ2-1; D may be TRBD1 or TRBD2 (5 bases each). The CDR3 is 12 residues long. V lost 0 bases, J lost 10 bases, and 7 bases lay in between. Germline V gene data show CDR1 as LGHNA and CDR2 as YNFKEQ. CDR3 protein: CASSQDGTEQFF. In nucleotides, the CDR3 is TGTGCCAGCAGCCAAGATGGGACGGAGCAGTTCTTC.

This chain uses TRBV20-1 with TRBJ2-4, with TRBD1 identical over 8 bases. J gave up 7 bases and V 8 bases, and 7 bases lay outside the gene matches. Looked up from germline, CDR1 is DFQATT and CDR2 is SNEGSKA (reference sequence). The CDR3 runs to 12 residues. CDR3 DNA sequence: TGCAGTACCCCGGGACAGGACAACATTCAGTACTTC. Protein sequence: CSTPGQDNIQYF.

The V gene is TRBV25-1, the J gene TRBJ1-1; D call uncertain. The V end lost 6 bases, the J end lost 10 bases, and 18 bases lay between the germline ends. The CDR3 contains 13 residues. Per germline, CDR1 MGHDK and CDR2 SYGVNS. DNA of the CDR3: TGTGCCAGCAGGGGAGTATGGGGTTCTGGAGCTTTCTTT. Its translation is CASRGVWGSGAFF. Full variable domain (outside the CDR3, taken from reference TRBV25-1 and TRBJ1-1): EADIYQTPRYLVIGTGKKITLECSQTMGHDKMYWYQQDPGMELHLIHYSYGVNSTEKGDLSSESTVSRIRTEHFPLTLESARPSHTSQYLCASRGVWGSGAFFGQGTRLTVV.

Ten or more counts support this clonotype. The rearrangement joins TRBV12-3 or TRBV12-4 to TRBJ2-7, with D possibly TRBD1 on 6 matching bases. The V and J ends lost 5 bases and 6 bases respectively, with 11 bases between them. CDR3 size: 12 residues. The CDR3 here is CASSQDSGEQYF. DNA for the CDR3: TGTGCCAGCAGTCAGGACAGTGGCGAGCAGTACTTC.

As DNA, the CDR3 is TGTGCCAGCAGCGCTGGGACAGGGACACACAATGAGCAGTTCTTC. The encoded protein is CASSAGTGTHNEQFF. The chain carries TRBV6-4 and TRBJ2-1; 9 bases are a match to TRBD1. The CDR3 length is 15 residues. In germline, CDR1 is MRHNA, CDR2 SNTAGT. J was trimmed by 5 bases and V by 6 bases; bases with no gene match: 8.